This TCR beta chain was sequenced for a study of identical twins. This clonotype was counted a few times. No antigen is known for it. The CDR3 covers 14 residues. Deletions cut 3 bases from V and 0 bases from J, with 6 bases between. CDR1 MNHEY and CDR2 SMNVEV come from the germline V gene (reference sequence). A single record per CDR3 protein comes from TCRdb applying MiXCR to the 5' RACE reads. Of around 300,000 distinct CDR3 sequences listed, about 8% were seen once; the top ten hold approximately 2.1%. The donors were all healthy and Caucasian. Study-level findings and limits: High-abundance cord blood beta clonotypes had fewer insertions; memory repertoires showed none. Out-of-frame TCR alpha sharing in monozygotic twins exceeded recombination model predictions. The study based its conclusions on cross-sectional statistical analysis and did not follow the same donors.

This same sample was also taken into another study, of yellow fever vaccine responses in identical twins.

The chain employs TRBV27 and TRBJ2-1; no reliable D call. Material: memory (CD45RO+) T cells sorted from blood. The clonotype was recovered from a young woman in good health. The CDR3 region has the DNA TGTGCCAGCAGTTTTGAGAACTCCTACAATGAGCAGTTCTTC. This translates into CASSFENSYNEQFF.